This TCR beta chain was observed in a study of T cell changes during pregnancy in multiple sclerosis. Clones were sequenced by immunoSEQ multiplex PCR, and TCRdb holds only the in-frame ones, with some missing. Here the sample spans about 74,000 clones, more than 85% being singletons. Trimming at V came to 6 bases and at J to 5 bases, leaving 10 bases not matched to a gene. Germline assignment: CDR1 SQVTM and CDR2 ANQGSEA. This CDR3 is built from 16 residues. The gene calls are TRBV29-1 and TRBJ2-2, with TRBD1 identical over 12 bases. The receptor was isolated from a female donor with multiple sclerosis, enrolled in a pregnancy study. Sequenced here: peripheral blood, sampled before pregnancy. This CDR3 is CSVSGTGGAGTGELFF. The CDR3 region has the DNA TGCAGCGTCTCCGGGACAGGGGGCGCAGGGACCGGGGAGCTGTTTTTT.